Listed here are 3 T cell receptor beta chains from one sample, sequenced in a study of T cells in Graves' hyperthyroidism and ophthalmopathy. Authors of the study amplified TCR beta CDR3 regions from RNA transcripts. HTBI primers were the set used in a first-round RT-PCR of the TCR CDR3. TCRdb re-analysed the multiplex PCR reads in MiXCR, keeping a single row per CDR3 protein. The table shows about 840,000 distinct CDR3 sequences, with around 39% occurring only once. Specimen: blood. The receptors here all came from a young man with Graves' hyperthyroidism.

J is TRBJ1-2 and V is TRBV19, with D uncertain. The CDR3 spans 11 residues. Germline CDR1 reads LNHDA; CDR2 reads SQIVND (reference sequence). The V end lost 5 bases, the J end lost 12 bases, and 13 bases lay between the germline ends. The chain's CDR3 is CASSQFPGNTF. The CDR3 DNA sequence: TGTGCCAGTAGTCAATTCCCTGGAAACACCTTC.

This clonotype was recorded many times. The chain links TRBV29-1 to TRBJ2-7; 7 bases align to TRBD1. The V segment lost 7 bases and the J segment 0 bases; nucleotides outside the gene matches: 9. Germline V CDR1 and CDR2: SQVTM, ANQGSEA. The CDR3 runs to 14 residues. The CDR3 here is CSALDRRSSYEQYF. DNA for the CDR3: TGCAGCGCCCTGGACAGGAGAAGCTCCTACGAGCAGTACTTC.

The genes are TRBV5-1 and TRBJ1-4, with D unclear. Per germline, CDR1 SGHRS and CDR2 YFSETQ. This CDR3 has 15 amino acids. Trimming took 0 bases from V and 7 from J, leaving 13 bases between them. Written as DNA, the CDR3 is TGCGCCAGCAGCTTGGCCCCCCGGGGTTTTGAAAAACTGTTTTTT. This translates into CASSLAPRGFEKLFF.